This TCR beta chain was captured in a study of response to subunit inactivated influenza vaccine. MiXCR, applied by TCRdb to the RT-PCR reads, yields one record per CDR3 protein. The sample lists some 850,000 distinct CDR3 sequences; about 18% were seen once. Study conclusions and caveats: T cells newly recruited by each seasonal influenza vaccination are few, the authors suggested.

Details on this clonotype: Its antigen is unknown.

The CDR3 is made up of 13 amino acids. Trimming removed 0 bases from V and 5 bases from J, with 7 bases in between. The germline gives CDR1 DFQATT, CDR2 SNEGSKA (reference sequence). This receptor was obtained from a man aged 45-65 years who received an inactivated influenza vaccine. The source was PBMCs from blood, collected 4 to 6 days after vaccination. The rearrangement links TRBV20-1 to TRBJ2-2; D ambiguous. This CDR3 is CSARDVVTGELFF. In DNA form, the CDR3 reads TGCAGTGCTAGAGATGTCGTTACCGGGGAGCTGTTTTTT.